The clone carrying this T cell receptor (beta chain) was counted a single time. Its antigen is not known. This sample stems from a study of cytomegalovirus exposure and HLA in healthy donors. Whole-study results and caveats: Upon later analysis, TCR association rates were observed to vary by HLA locus, being highest for DRB1 and lowest for HLA-C.

The length of the CDR3 is 16 residues. Germline CDR1 SGDLS, CDR2 YYNGEE. J was trimmed by 1 base and V by 4 bases; bases with no gene match: 7. PCR involved 60 Vbeta and 13 Jbeta primers. Profiling relied on immunoSEQ multiplex PCR, and the TCRdb table lists in-frame clones only, not all of them. Of some 100,000 clones listed, roughly 70% are singletons. The V gene is TRBV9, the J gene TRBJ2-1; 8 bases agree with TRBD2. The sequence came from a woman between 45 and 65 years old in good health and CMV-seropositive. The sequenced sample consisted of PBMCs. CDR3 coding DNA: TGTGCCAGCAGCCGAGACAGCGGGAGTTCCTACAATGAGCAGTTCTTC. This translates into CASSRDSGSSYNEQFF.